These 5 T cell receptor beta chains originate from one sample sequenced in a study of blood T cells in healthy people across ages. The second PCR ran roughly 6 to 12 cycles with a sample-barcoded 5' primer and J-beta primers. MiXCR was run by TCRdb on the 5' RACE reads, yielding one entry per CDR3 protein. The table includes under 1,000,000 distinct CDR3 sequences, about 42% detected once. Sequencing was carried out using blood. The origin of the receptors is a man aged 80 or over in good health.

The V call is TRBV7-8, the J call TRBJ1-6; D perhaps matches TRBD1 (6 bases). V was trimmed by 6 bases and J by 7 bases, leaving 10 bases between them. CDR1 is SGHVS and CDR2 is FQNEAQ in the germline V gene. The CDR3 has 13 residues. CDR3 sequence: CASRQGGNSPLHF. CDR3 sequence (DNA): TGTGCCAGCAGACAAGGGGGGAATTCACCCCTCCACTTT.

The CDR3 here is CSVRGTGALYTDTQYF. CDR3 DNA sequence: TGCAGTGTCCGGGGAACAGGGGCCCTTTACACAGATACGCAGTATTTT. The chain is built from TRBV20-1 and TRBJ2-3, with TRBD1 identical over 7 bases. Germline CDR1 is DFQATT and CDR2 is SNEGSKA (reference sequence). This CDR3 spans 16 amino acids. V shed 7 bases, J shed 2 bases, and the junction held 15 bases outside the gene matches.

This clonotype is a singleton in its sample. A read error is possible here, since a much larger clone lies one base away. This sequence joins TRBV4-2 and TRBJ2-3, with a tentative D call TRBD1 (5 bases). Trimming shortened V by 5 bases and J by 6 bases, and 18 bases separated the two germline ends. CDR1 and CDR2 (germline): LGHNA, YNFKEQ. There are 15 residues in the CDR3. CDR3 nucleotide sequence: TGTGCCAGCAGCAAAAACCCAGGGAAAGCGGATACGCAGTATTTT. Amino acid sequence: CASSKNPGKADTQYF.

This chain joins TRBV27 and TRBJ1-4, with TRBD1 matching 7 bases. V was clipped by 8 bases and J by 7 bases; unmatched bases: 10. CDR1 and CDR2 (germline): MNHEY, SMNVEV (reference sequence). This CDR3 comprises 14 residues. In DNA, the CDR3 is TGTGCCAGCGGAAAAACAGGGGTTGGTGAAAAACTGTTTTTT. Translated: CASGKTGVGEKLFF.

The chain employs TRBV28 and TRBJ2-1; 13 bases line up with TRBD2. CDR1 and CDR2 from the germline V gene are MDHEN and SYDVKM. There are 15 residues in the CDR3. V shed 5 bases, J shed 12 bases, and the junction held 10 bases outside the gene matches. The CDR3: CASSTPGLAGCGQFF. The CDR3 bases are TGTGCCAGCAGTACACCGGGACTAGCGGGATGTGGGCAGTTCTTC.